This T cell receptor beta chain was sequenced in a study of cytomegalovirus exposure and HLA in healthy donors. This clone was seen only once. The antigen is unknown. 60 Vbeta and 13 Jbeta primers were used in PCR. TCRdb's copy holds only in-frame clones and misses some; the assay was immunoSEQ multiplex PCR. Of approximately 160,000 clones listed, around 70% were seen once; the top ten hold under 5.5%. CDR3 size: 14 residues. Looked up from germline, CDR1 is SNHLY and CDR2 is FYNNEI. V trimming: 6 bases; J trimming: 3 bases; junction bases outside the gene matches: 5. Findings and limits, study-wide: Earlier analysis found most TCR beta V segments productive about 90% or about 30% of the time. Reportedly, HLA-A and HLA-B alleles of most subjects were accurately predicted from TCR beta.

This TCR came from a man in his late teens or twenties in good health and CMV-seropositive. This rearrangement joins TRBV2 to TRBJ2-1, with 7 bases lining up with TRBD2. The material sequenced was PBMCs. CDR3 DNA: TGTGCCAGCAGACCCCTAGCGGACTACAATGAGCAGTTCTTC. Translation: CASRPLADYNEQFF.